One and the same sample provided the 27 T cell receptor beta chains below, sequenced in a study of cytomegalovirus exposure and HLA in healthy donors. PCR primers comprised 60 Vbeta and 13 Jbeta primers. Only in-frame clones appear in the TCRdb table, and some are missing; sequencing was by immunoSEQ multiplex PCR. The table shows approximately 130,000 clones, with approximately 84% occurring only once. The specimen was PBMCs. The receptors here all came from a boy aged 2 to 10 in good health and CMV-seronegative.

This chain connects TRBV7-3 to TRBJ2-1; 9 bases fit TRBD2. J lost 7 bases, V lost 2 bases, and 6 bases had no gene match. Germline V gene data show CDR1 as SGHTA and CDR2 as FQGTGA. The CDR3 covers 15 residues. CDR3 bases: TGTGCCAGCAGCTTAGATGGACTAGCGAGGAATGAGCAGTTCTTC. Residues: CASSLDGLARNEQFF.

The genes are TRBV6-1 and TRBJ2-7; 7 positions agree with TRBD2. The ends lost 0 bases at V and 4 bases at J; junction bases unmatched: 9. Germline V gene sequence: CDR1 MNHNS, CDR2 SASEGT. The CDR3 covers 16 residues. DNA for the CDR3: TGTGCCAGCAGTGAAGCGGGGGGGGACTCCTCTTACGAGCAGTACGTC. Encoded protein: CASSEAGGDSSYEQYV.

This chain joins TRBV4-1 and TRBJ1-1; D is possibly TRBD1 (5 bases). Germline assignment: CDR1 MGHRA and CDR2 YSYEKL. This CDR3 is 14 amino acids long. The ends were cut back, 5 bases at V and 6 bases at J, with 16 bases in the middle. The CDR3 sequence is CASSYQGSGSEAFF. CDR3 in DNA: TGCGCCAGCAGCTACCAGGGATCTGGGTCTGAAGCTTTCTTT.

The chain has TRBV9 and TRBJ1-3; 8 bases map to TRBD1. J gave up 4 bases and V 1 base, and 10 bases lay outside the gene matches. This CDR3 region has 17 residues. Germline lookup yields CDR1 SGDLS and CDR2 YYNGEE. The CDR3: CASSVTGRQGSGNTIYF. The CDR3 region has the DNA TGTGCCAGCAGCGTAACAGGAAGACAGGGGTCAGGAAACACCATATATTTT.

The chain has TRBV5-1 and TRBJ2-2; unclear D gene. The CDR3 covers 12 residues. Trimming removed 3 bases at V and 8 bases at J, with 8 bases between. Germline V gene lookup returns CDR1 SGHRS and CDR2 YFSETQ. The CDR3, as DNA: TGCGCCAGCAGCTCAATTCAGGGGGAGCTGTTTTTT. Translation: CASSSIQGELFF.

The chain carries TRBV5-1 and TRBJ1-2, with 9 bases lining up with TRBD1. The CDR3 extends over 14 amino acids. V gave up 2 bases and J gave up 6 bases; unmatched junction bases: 5. The germline V gene encodes CDR1 SGHRS and CDR2 YFSETQ. The CDR3 DNA reads as TGCGCCAGCAGCTTTAACAGGGGGCCTGATGGCTACACCTTC. It yields the protein CASSFNRGPDGYTF.

This rearrangement joins TRBV6-5 to TRBJ2-7, with D tentatively TRBD2 (6 bases). V lost 6 bases, J lost 2 bases, and 20 bases lay in between. This CDR3 spans 16 amino acids. Germline values: CDR1 MNHEY, CDR2 SVGAGI. The CDR3 is CASSYARVTGAYEQYF. CDR3 DNA: TGTGCCAGCAGCTACGCGAGGGTGACGGGGGCCTACGAGCAGTACTTC.

V gene TRBV4-3 combines with J gene TRBJ1-2, with D possibly being TRBD1 (6 bases). The CDR3 contains 14 residues. CDR1 is LGHNA, CDR2 YSLEER, per germline. V was pared by 0 bases and J by 4 bases, with 9 bases between. CDR3 coding DNA: TGCGCCAGCAGCCAAGATGGGGGCGGCTATGGCTACACCTTC. Its translation: CASSQDGGGYGYTF.

The chain joins TRBV7-3 to TRBJ1-3; D might be TRBD1 (5 bases). This CDR3 spans 12 amino acids. V was clipped by 5 bases and J by 9 bases, with 11 bases between them. Looked up from germline, CDR1 is SGHTA and CDR2 is FQGTGA. The CDR3 is CASSPGAGTIYF. The CDR3 DNA reads as TGTGCCAGCAGCCCTGGGGCTGGCACCATATATTTT.

Only one count was recorded for this clone. The J gene is TRBJ1-1, the V gene TRBV5-1; 7 bases are shared with TRBD1. The CDR3 spans 15 residues. V gave up 5 bases and J gave up 0 bases; unmatched junction bases: 7. Germline V gene data show CDR1 as SGHRS and CDR2 as YFSETQ. The CDR3 region is CASREYGTVNTEAFF. In DNA, the CDR3 is TGCGCCAGCAGGGAATACGGGACAGTGAACACTGAAGCTTTCTTT.

The chain links TRBV7-9 to TRBJ1-2; TRBD1 might be the D (5 bases). CDR3 length equals 16 residues. The V end lost 0 bases, the J end lost 6 bases, and 17 bases lay between the germline ends. In germline, CDR1 is SEHNR, CDR2 FQNEAQ (reference sequence). DNA for the CDR3: TGTGCCAGCAGCTTAGCGGCGGGGCCCCAATCGAATGGCTACACCTTC. Residues: CASSLAAGPQSNGYTF.

The chain recombines TRBV6-1 with TRBJ1-1, with D perhaps matching TRBD1 (5 bases). Germline CDR1 reads MNHNS; CDR2 reads SASEGT. The CDR3 spans 14 residues. The V and J ends lost 4 bases and 1 base respectively, with 10 bases between them. The CDR3 reads CASSAGFENTEAFF. CDR3 coding DNA: TGTGCCAGCAGTGCAGGGTTCGAGAACACTGAAGCTTTCTTT.

This clone appeared a single time. The V call is TRBV7-9, the J call TRBJ2-1; 10 bases fit TRBD1. Germline values: CDR1 SEHNR, CDR2 FQNEAQ (reference sequence). CDR3 length: 16 residues. V trimming: 8 bases; J trimming: 7 bases; junction bases outside the gene matches: 14. The DNA for the CDR3 is TGTGCCAGCCGCCAACAGGGGGGACAGGGGATGAATGAGCAGTTCTTC. Encoded protein: CASRQQGGQGMNEQFF. The variable domain in full, with the rest retrieved from reference TRBV7-9 and TRBJ2-1, is DTGVSQNPRHKITKRGQNVTFRCDPISEHNRLYWYRQTLGQGPEFLTYFQNEAQLEKSRLLSDRFSAERPKGSFSTLEIQRTEQGDSAMYLCASRQQGGQGMNEQFFGPGTRLTVL.

The V gene is TRBV7-6, the J gene TRBJ2-5, with D tentatively TRBD2 (6 bases). The CDR3 extends over 17 amino acids. V lost 0 bases to trimming and J lost 2 bases, with 16 bases between them. Germline lookup yields CDR1 SGHVS and CDR2 FNYEAQ. CDR3 DNA sequence: TGTGCCAGCAGCTTAGCTGAATACGGGACTGAACAAGAGACCCAGTACTTC. Translated: CASSLAEYGTEQETQYF.

The CDR3 DNA follows: TGTGCCAGCTCACCGGGACTAGAGACAGATACGCAGTATTTT. Translation: CASSPGLETDTQYF. The rearrangement uses TRBV6-4 and TRBJ2-3; 8 positions match TRBD2. There are 14 residues in the CDR3. Germline CDR1 reads MRHNA; CDR2 reads SNTAGT. The V gene end was trimmed by 8 bases and the J gene end by 3 bases; junction bases not matched to a gene: 7.

This chain links TRBV5-1 with TRBJ2-1, with 10 positions matching TRBD2. From germline, CDR1 is SGHRS and CDR2 YFSETQ. The CDR3 loop spans 18 amino acids. V dropped 2 bases and J dropped 0; count of bases not matched to a gene: 8. CDR3 sequence: CASSLRLAGPSSYNEQFF. For the CDR3, the DNA is TGCGCCAGCAGCTTACGACTAGCGGGTCCGAGCTCCTACAATGAGCAGTTCTTC.

V is TRBV10-3 and J is TRBJ2-7; 7 nucleotides match TRBD1. The CDR3 runs 15 residues. V lost 3 bases to trimming and J lost 0 bases; unmatched junction nucleotides: 5. Germline CDR1 and CDR2: ENHRY and SYGVKD. The CDR3 sequence is CAISDTGVSSYEQYF. The CDR3 nucleotides are TGTGCCATCAGTGATACAGGGGTTAGCTCCTACGAGCAGTACTTC.

The CDR3 DNA reads as TGTGCCAGCAGCGGCGAGACTAGCGGGGACGTCGATGAGCAGTTCTTC. Its translation: CASSGETSGDVDEQFF. The J gene is TRBJ2-1, the V gene TRBV11-3; 11 bases are shared with TRBD2. Germline loops: CDR1 SGHNT, CDR2 YENEEA. The junction had 11 bases not matched to a gene; V was cut back by 5 bases and J by 8 bases. There are 16 residues in the CDR3.

The DNA of the CDR3 is TGTGCCAGCGGGGGGAATAGGGACAATGAGCAGTTCTTC. This sequence encodes CASGGNRDNEQFF. The V call is TRBV11-2, the J call TRBJ2-1, with a weak D call TRBD2 (6 bases). The germline V gene encodes CDR1 SGHAT and CDR2 FQNNGV. CDR3 length equals 13 residues. V shed 8 bases and J shed 5 bases, with 13 bases lying between them. Looking up the rest from reference TRBV11-2 and TRBJ2-1 gives the full variable domain: EAGVAQSPRYKIIEKRQSVAFWCNPISGHATLYWYQQILGQGPKLLIQFQNNGVVDDSQLPKDRFSAERLKGVDSTLKIQPAKLEDSAVYLCASGGNRDNEQFFGPGTRLTVL.

The V gene is TRBV4-3, the J gene TRBJ2-7, with 10 positions matching TRBD1. The V gene's germline CDR1 is LGHNA and CDR2 YSLEER. The CDR3 is 15 residues long. Trimming cost V 4 bases and J 3 bases; bases outside gene matches: 6. The CDR3 DNA is TGCGCCAGCAGCCGAGGGACAGGGGTCAGCTACGAGCAGTACTTC. Protein sequence: CASSRGTGVSYEQYF.

This chain connects TRBV18 to TRBJ1-4; D might be TRBD1 (5 bases). Germline V gene lookup returns CDR1 KGHSH and CDR2 LQKENI. Trimming cost V 2 bases and J 4 bases, with 11 bases left between them. There are 15 residues in the CDR3. The CDR3 nucleotides are TGTGCCAGCTCACCAGTCCGGGGGGTTAATGAAAAACTGTTTTTT. This gives the protein CASSPVRGVNEKLFF.

V usage is TRBV19 and J usage is TRBJ1-5; the D gene is possibly TRBD1 (5 bases). The V gene's germline CDR1 is LNHDA and CDR2 SQIVND (reference sequence). This CDR3 is built from 18 residues. With 6 bases removed from V and 0 bases from J, the gap between germline ends came to 21 bases. Here the CDR3 reads CASRTIGRDSYSNQPQHF. Here the CDR3 DNA reads TGTGCCAGTAGAACTATCGGCCGAGACAGTTATAGCAATCAGCCCCAGCATTTT.

This rearrangement joins TRBV5-6 to TRBJ2-3, with TRBD2 matching over 8 bases. The CDR3 has 16 amino acids. V dropped 2 bases and J dropped 2; count of bases not matched to a gene: 7. In germline, CDR1 is SGHDT, CDR2 YYEEEE. The CDR3 is CASSLISGSYTDTQYF. The CDR3, as DNA: TGTGCCAGCAGCTTAATAAGCGGGAGCTACACAGATACGCAGTATTTT.

The CDR3 sequence: CASSVGTSGGSSTDTQYF. CDR3 nucleotides: TGTGCCAGCAGCGTAGGTACTAGCGGGGGGTCTAGCACAGATACGCAGTATTTT. The chain is built from TRBV9 and TRBJ2-3; 12 nucleotides match TRBD2. V lost 0 bases and J lost 0; bases outside the gene matches: 5. Germline CDR1 SGDLS, CDR2 YYNGEE. The CDR3 is made up of 18 amino acids. Full variable domain (outside the CDR3, taken from reference TRBV9 and TRBJ2-3): DSGVTQTPKHLITATGQRVTLRCSPRSGDLSVYWYQQSLDQGLQFLIQYYNGEERAKGNILERFSAQQFPDLHSELNLSSLELGDSALYFCASSVGTSGGSSTDTQYFGPGTRLTVL.

This chain joins TRBV7-6 and TRBJ2-3; TRBD2 is a possible D gene (5 bases). Germline lookup yields CDR1 SGHVS and CDR2 FNYEAQ. The CDR3 extends over 14 amino acids. Trimming removed 1 base at V and 1 base at J, with 6 bases between. This CDR3 is CASSLGRGTDTQYF. CDR3 bases: TGTGCCAGCAGCTTAGGGCGGGGCACAGATACGCAGTATTTT.

About this clone itself: An end of the junction does not agree with germline; a read error may underlie this. The same CDR3 also results from other DNA sequences found in this sample. CDR3 in amino acids: CASSQDSTPTASLHF. In nucleotides, the CDR3 is TGTGCCAGTAGCCAAGATTCGACCCCCACAGCATCCCTCCACTTT. This chain joins TRBV4-2 and TRBJ1-6; unclear D gene. This CDR3 is built from 15 residues. CDR1 and CDR2 (germline): LGHNA, YNFKEQ.

V usage is TRBV7-2 and J usage is TRBJ1-1; D gene uncertain. The CDR3 totals 14 residues. Trimming pared 3 bases from V and 1 base from J, leaving 9 bases between. Germline CDR1 SGHTA, CDR2 FQGNSA. The CDR3 region is CASSFLERNTEAFF. CDR3 bases: TGTGCCAGCAGCTTCCTGGAGCGGAACACTGAAGCTTTCTTT.